Below, 30 T cell receptor beta chains from the same sample are listed, as sequenced in a study of T-cell reconstitution after alpha-beta-depleted transplantation in children. Unique molecular identifiers were incorporated during preparation of the TCRbeta library. TCRdb processed the PCR reads anew with MiXCR; each CDR3 protein has one entry. This table holds 200,000 to 300,000 distinct CDR3 sequences, 12% found once. The specimen was PBMCs from the stem cell graft donor, collected from the stem cell graft. All receptors come from a human donor who donated a stem cell graft to a child with acute lymphoblastic leukemia.

This clonotype has just a few counts. V gene TRBV7-9 combines with J gene TRBJ2-7; 9 nucleotides match TRBD1. The V segment lost 7 bases and the J segment 4 bases; nucleotides outside the gene matches: 11. CDR1 is SEHNR, CDR2 FQNEAQ, per germline (reference sequence). This CDR3 comprises 15 residues. In DNA form, the CDR3 reads TGTGCCAGCAACTCGCGCCGGGACAGGGATTACGAGCAGTACTTC. This sequence encodes CASNSRRDRDYEQYF.

The sample holds a few counts of this clonotype. The chain couples TRBV7-2 to TRBJ2-7; possible D gene TRBD2, 6 bases. The CDR3 runs to 14 residues. Germline V CDR1 and CDR2: SGHTA, FQGNSA. V dropped 2 bases and J dropped 4 bases, with 12 bases sitting between them. CDR3 bases: TGTGCCAGCAGCTTAATACCGGGAGCTTACGAGCAGTACTTC. It codes for CASSLIPGAYEQYF.

The chain employs TRBV7-2 and TRBJ2-1; the D is unclear. Germline CDR1 is SGHTA and CDR2 is FQGNSA. The CDR3 has 13 amino acids. Trimming took 2 bases from V and 5 from J, leaving 7 bases between them. CDR3 protein: CASSLSRHNEQFF. The DNA for the CDR3 is TGTGCCAGCAGCTTATCCCGACACAATGAGCAGTTCTTC. Full variable domain (missing parts from reference TRBV7-2 and TRBJ2-1): GAGVSQSPSNKVTEKGKDVELRCDPISGHTALYWYRQSLGQGLEFLIYFQGNSAPDKSGLPSDRFSAERTGGSVSTLTIQRTQQEDSAVYLCASSLSRHNEQFFGPGTRLTVL.

This clonotype was detected ten times or more. The V gene is TRBV9, the J gene TRBJ2-1, with D unclear. This CDR3 comprises 13 residues. Germline-derived CDR1 and CDR2 are SGDLS and YYNGEE. The V and J ends lost 2 bases and 4 bases respectively, with 7 bases between them. The CDR3: CASSVADYNEQFF. CDR3 in DNA: TGTGCCAGCAGCGTGGCGGATTACAATGAGCAGTTCTTC.

This clonotype was counted ten times or more. The rearrangement uses TRBV12-3 or TRBV12-4 and TRBJ1-2; 7 bases fit TRBD1. CDR3 length equals 15 residues. After removal of 5 bases from V and 1 base from J, the junction contained 7 bases not matched to a gene. Here the CDR3 reads CASSAQGSINYGYTF. The CDR3 coding sequence is TGTGCCAGCAGTGCACAGGGGTCGATTAACTATGGCTACACCTTC.

Worth noting for this clonotype: This may come from a read error, since a much larger clone is one base off. The V gene is TRBV4-3, the J gene TRBJ1-2; D might be TRBD1 (6 bases). Germline-derived CDR1 and CDR2 are LGHNA and YSLEER. The CDR3 has 16 residues. V lost 4 bases to trimming and J lost 8 bases, with 23 bases between them. CDR3 in DNA: TGCGCCAGCAGCCCCGTCTTTCGCAGGGGCTCGGGGGGCTACACCTTC. It encodes CASSPVFRRGSGGYTF.

This clonotype was recorded many times. The chain carries TRBV5-5 and TRBJ1-2, with D unclear. The CDR3 is 13 amino acids. The germline gives CDR1 SGHKS, CDR2 YYEKEE (reference sequence). Trimming pared 2 bases from V and 8 bases from J, leaving 13 bases between. The CDR3 nucleotides are TGTGCCAGCAGCTTACCCCCGGGTCCGGGCTACACCTTC. This codes for CASSLPPGPGYTF.

This clonotype was counted many times. The genes are TRBV24-1 and TRBJ1-5; D may be TRBD1 (5 bases). The V end lost 9 bases, the J end lost 5 bases, and 13 bases lay between the germline ends. From germline, CDR1 is KGHDR and CDR2 SFDVKD. CDR3 length: 13 amino acids. The DNA of the CDR3 is TGTGCCACCCAGTCCGGGGCGTATCAGCCCCAGCATTTT. Translation: CATQSGAYQPQHF.

This clonotype has a count of ten or more. The rearrangement uses TRBV20-1 and TRBJ2-4, with D possibly TRBD1 on 5 matching bases. V shed 0 bases and J shed 0 bases, with 6 bases lying between them. The CDR3 sequence is 14 residues long. CDR1 is DFQATT, CDR2 SNEGSKA, per germline (reference sequence). The CDR3 DNA reads TGCAGTGCTAGAGACAGGGTAGCCAAAAACATTCAGTACTTC. Its translation: CSARDRVAKNIQYF.

About this clonotype itself: One end of the junction fails to match germline, which may point to a read error. The rearrangement uses TRBV5-1 and TRBJ2-7; D unclear. The CDR3 is made up of 14 amino acids. Germline CDR1 and CDR2: SGHRS and YFSETQ. DNA for the CDR3: TGCGCCAGCGGCTTGGTTGGTGGATCCTACGAGCAGTACTTC. Amino acid sequence: CASGLVGGSYEQYF.

This clonotype occurred many times. This chain connects TRBV5-5 to TRBJ1-1; no clear D. The germline V gene encodes CDR1 SGHKS and CDR2 YYEKEE (reference sequence). Trimming cost V 1 base and J 3 bases, with 7 bases left between them. This CDR3 is 13 amino acids long. In DNA, the CDR3 is TGTGCCAGCAGCTTGTTGGGGTACACTGAAGCTTTCTTT. Translated, it gives CASSLLGYTEAFF. The variable domain in full, completed from reference TRBV5-5 and TRBJ1-1, reads DAGVTQSPTHLIKTRGQQVTLRCSPISGHKSVSWYQQVLGQGPQFIFQYYEKEERGRGNFPDRFSARQFPNYSSELNVNALLLGDSALYLCASSLLGYTEAFFGQGTRLTVV.

In this sample, this clonotype turned up a few times. This sequence joins TRBV7-3 and TRBJ2-1; TRBD2 agrees at 14 bases. Trimming took 7 bases from V and 6 from J; bases not matched to a gene: 11. The CDR3 length is 17 residues. Germline CDR1 and CDR2: SGHTA and FQGTGA. The CDR3 coding sequence is TGTGCCAGCACGGAGACTAGCGGGAGGGCCCCGGCCAATGAGCAGTTCTTC. Its translation is CASTETSGRAPANEQFF.

This clonotype was picked up many times. The chain carries TRBV11-1 and TRBJ2-5; D is unresolved. CDR1 SGHAT and CDR2 FQDESV come from the germline V gene (reference sequence). This CDR3 has 15 residues. V lost 1 base, J lost 5 bases, and 14 bases lay in between. The CDR3 reads CASSLDLGVGETQYF. CDR3 coding DNA: TGTGCCAGCAGCTTAGACCTCGGAGTAGGGGAGACCCAGTACTTC.

This chain connects TRBV20-1 to TRBJ1-4; TRBD1 matches at 8 bases. Germline CDR1 and CDR2: DFQATT and SNEGSKA (reference sequence). Trimming took 6 bases from V and 8 from J; bases not matched to a gene: 11. The CDR3 is made up of 14 amino acids. Here the CDR3 reads CSAMRGQEGEKLFF. DNA for the CDR3: TGCAGTGCAATGAGGGGACAGGAAGGGGAAAAACTGTTTTTT.

This clonotype was detected many times. The chain carries TRBV4-3 and TRBJ1-2; 7 nucleotides match TRBD1. Per the germline V gene, CDR1 is LGHNA and CDR2 is YSLEER. The J segment lost 2 bases and the V segment lost 6 bases, leaving 6 bases of the junction unmatched. The CDR3 has 14 amino acids. The CDR3, as DNA: TGCGCCAGCAGTCGGGACAGAACCAACTATGGCTACACCTTC. Its protein is CASSRDRTNYGYTF.

This clonotype was counted at least ten times. The V call is TRBV7-8, the J call TRBJ2-1; D is tentatively TRBD1 or TRBD2 (5 bases each). The CDR3 sequence is 15 residues long. Trimming took off 5 bases at V and 5 bases at J, with 16 bases between the two ends. In germline, CDR1 is SGHVS, CDR2 FQNEAQ. CDR3 protein: CASSQPERGDNEQFF. In DNA, the CDR3 is TGTGCCAGCAGCCAGCCTGAGAGGGGCGACAATGAGCAGTTCTTC.

Concerning this clonotype itself: A much larger clone sits a single nucleotide away, making a read error possible. The rearrangement links TRBV5-1 to TRBJ1-1; D ambiguous. Germline lookup yields CDR1 SGHRS and CDR2 YFSETQ. CDR3 length: 15 amino acids. CDR3 sequence reads: CASSLAVGRSTEPFF. The DNA of the CDR3 is TGCGCCAGCAGCTTGGCCGTAGGTCGCAGCACTGAACCTTTCTTT.

In its sample, this clonotype was seen many times. This sequence joins TRBV11-2 and TRBJ2-3; tentatively, D is TRBD1 (6 bases). The length of the CDR3 is 16 residues. Germline CDR1 reads SGHAT; CDR2 reads FQNNGV. V lost 2 bases and J 3 bases, leaving 15 bases between the germline ends. The CDR3 protein is CASSLSAQGWTDTQYF. The CDR3 DNA is TGTGCCAGCAGCTTATCGGCACAGGGCTGGACAGATACGCAGTATTTT.

The table lists this clonotype with a few counts. The genes are TRBV18 and TRBJ2-3; 8 nucleotides match TRBD2. With 3 bases clipped from V and 5 bases from J, the junction kept 7 bases outside the gene matches. This CDR3 spans 15 amino acids. Germline CDR1 reads KGHSH; CDR2 reads LQKENI. The CDR3 DNA follows: TGTGCCAGCTCACCGTCCAACGGGAGGGGAGATACGCAGTATTTT. Its protein is CASSPSNGRGDTQYF.

There are many counts of this clonotype. The chain links TRBV20-1 to TRBJ2-7, with TRBD2 identical over 9 bases. CDR1 and CDR2 (germline): DFQATT, SNEGSKA (reference sequence). V trimming: 1 base; J trimming: 3 bases; junction bases outside the gene matches: 7. The CDR3 is 15 residues long. In nucleotides, the CDR3 is TGCAGTGCTAGAGCGGGGGCGGGGGGGAGCTACGAGCAGTACTTC. It specifies CSARAGAGGSYEQYF.

This clonotype was counted ten times or more. The rearrangement uses TRBV20-1 and TRBJ2-3; perhaps TRBD2 as D (5 bases). Germline V gene sequence: CDR1 DFQATT, CDR2 SNEGSKA (reference sequence). V was trimmed by 2 bases and J by 6 bases, leaving 24 bases between them. This CDR3 spans 17 amino acids. The CDR3 nucleotides are TGCAGTGCTAGAATTGTTTTGCGGGCCTCGCTAGAGGATACGCAGTATTTT. As protein: CSARIVLRASLEDTQYF.

The chain links TRBV2 to TRBJ1-2; 8 nucleotides line up with TRBD1. This CDR3 has 15 amino acids. Germline V gives CDR1 SNHLY, CDR2 FYNNEI. V was pared by 2 bases and J by 7 bases, with 9 bases of the junction left unmatched. As DNA, the CDR3 is TGTGCCAGCAGTGAAAGTGGACAGGGCAAGGCTGGCTACACCTTC. Its protein is CASSESGQGKAGYTF. Together with reference TRBV2 and TRBJ1-2, the CDR3 gives the full variable domain: EPEVTQTPSHQVTQMGQEVILRCVPISNHLYFYWYRQILGQKVEFLVSFYNNEISEKSEIFDDQFSVERPDGSNFTLKIRSTKLEDSAMYFCASSESGQGKAGYTFGSGTRLTVV.

This clonotype has at least ten counts. The CDR3 is CASSLWSRDHTEAFF. As DNA, the CDR3 is TGTGCCAGCAGTTTATGGTCCAGGGACCACACTGAAGCTTTCTTT. V and J are TRBV28 and TRBJ1-1; D may be TRBD1 (5 bases). The germline V and J ends were trimmed by 0 bases and 3 bases, with 11 bases remaining between them. CDR1 is MDHEN and CDR2 is SYDVKM in the germline V gene. CDR3 length equals 15 residues.

This clonotype was seen repeatedly, ten times or more. The rearrangement joins TRBV11-2 to TRBJ2-6; D ambiguous. Germline CDR1 SGHAT, CDR2 FQNNGV. The V end was cut by 6 bases, the J end by 0 bases, with 9 bases between. The CDR3 is 15 amino acids. This CDR3 reads CASRGRFSGANVLTF. The CDR3 bases are TGTGCCAGCAGGGGCAGGTTCTCTGGGGCCAACGTCCTGACTTTC.

This clonotype came up once. This could be a read error, since a much larger clone is one nucleotide away. This rearrangement joins TRBV27 to TRBJ1-5, with D maybe TRBD1 (5 bases). CDR3 length equals 15 residues. The V gene's germline CDR1 is MNHEY and CDR2 SMNVEV (reference sequence). Between the trimmed V and J ends, which lost 3 bases and 4 bases, there was a span of 13 bases. The CDR3 sequence: CASSLQGLGNQPQHF. The CDR3 DNA follows: TGTGCCAGCAGTTTGCAGGGTCTGGGTAATCAGCCCCAGCATTTT.

The table lists this clonotype with many counts. This chain joins TRBV5-1 and TRBJ1-1, with D uncertain. The length of the CDR3 is 14 residues. Germline V gene sequence: CDR1 SGHRS, CDR2 YFSETQ. Deletions cut 4 bases from V and 0 bases from J, with 10 bases between. The CDR3: CASSEKVMNTEAFF. Here the CDR3 DNA reads TGCGCCAGCAGCGAGAAGGTTATGAACACTGAAGCTTTCTTT. Variable domain in full (rest from reference TRBV5-1 and TRBJ1-1): KAGVTQTPRYLIKTRGQQVTLSCSPISGHRSVSWYQQTPGQGLQFLFEYFSETQRNKGNFPGRFSGRQFSNSRSEMNVSTLELGDSALYLCASSEKVMNTEAFFGQGTRLTVV.

This clonotype was detected many times. The chain links TRBV12-3 or TRBV12-4 to TRBJ2-3, with 12 bases matching TRBD2. CDR3 length: 14 residues. J gave up 4 bases and V 5 bases, and 1 base lay outside the gene matches. The CDR3 sequence: CASSPSGRADTQYF. In nucleotides, the CDR3 is TGTGCCAGCAGTCCTAGCGGGAGGGCAGATACGCAGTATTTT.

Many counts were recorded for this clonotype. This chain joins TRBV7-2 and TRBJ1-1; D uncertain. The V end lost 5 bases, the J end lost 0 bases, and 7 bases lay between the germline ends. CDR1 SGHTA and CDR2 FQGNSA come from the germline V gene. This CDR3 has 13 amino acids. The DNA for the CDR3 is TGTGCCAGCAGCGCAGGAATGAACACTGAAGCTTTCTTT. Encoded protein: CASSAGMNTEAFF.

This clonotype was counted many times. V usage is TRBV2 and J usage is TRBJ2-5; a weak D match, TRBD1 (5 bases). The germline V and J ends were trimmed by 4 bases and 2 bases, with 14 bases remaining between them. In germline, CDR1 is SNHLY, CDR2 FYNNEI. CDR3 size: 15 residues. The CDR3 DNA follows: TGTGCCAGCAGTGCTTGGGGCCTAGATCAAGAGACCCAGTACTTC. Translated: CASSAWGLDQETQYF.

This clonotype appeared many times. V and J are TRBV27 and TRBJ1-6, with D possibly matching TRBD1 (5 bases). The V end lost 4 bases, the J end lost 2 bases, and 15 bases lay between the germline ends. The germline CDR1 and CDR2 sequences are MNHEY and SMNVEV (reference sequence). The CDR3 is made up of 17 amino acids. CDR3 nucleotide sequence: TGTGCCAGCAGTTCCCATGCGGGGCTACCCTATAATTCACCCCTCCACTTT. This gives the protein CASSSHAGLPYNSPLHF.